Following are 20 T cell receptor beta chains from one sample sequenced in a study of blood T cell repertoires in COVID-19. Data came from immunoSEQ multiplex PCR; TCRdb stores just in-frame clones and leaves some out. The sample includes over 200,000 clones, 89% seen only once; the top ten take under 7%. The sample comprised peripheral blood. All receptors come from a man between 60 and 70 years old who had recovered from COVID-19.

The count of this clone is one. V is TRBV5-1 and J is TRBJ2-1, with 10 nucleotides matching TRBD2. Germline assignment: CDR1 SGHRS and CDR2 YFSETQ. The CDR3 covers 15 residues. Trimming at V came to 2 bases and at J to 5 bases, leaving 4 bases not matched to a gene. The CDR3: CASSFIAGGNNEQFF. The CDR3 DNA is TGCGCCAGCAGCTTCATAGCGGGGGGCAACAATGAGCAGTTCTTC.

V and J are TRBV28 and TRBJ2-1, with D possibly TRBD2 on 7 matching bases. Trimming took 1 base from V and 8 from J, leaving 15 bases between them. The CDR3 is made up of 15 amino acids. CDR1 and CDR2 (germline): MDHEN, SYDVKM. The CDR3 region has the DNA TGTGCCAGCAGTTTATCCGGGGGGCGCGTGGATGAGCAGTTCTTC. Translating it yields CASSLSGGRVDEQFF.

V usage is TRBV9 and J usage is TRBJ2-3, with D unresolved. Germline V gene data show CDR1 as SGDLS and CDR2 as YYNGEE. This CDR3 has 15 residues. The germline V and J ends were trimmed by 4 bases and 0 bases, with 12 bases remaining between them. CDR3 loop: CASSLLSSSTDTQYF. The CDR3 coding sequence is TGTGCCAGCAGCCTCCTCAGTTCTAGCACAGATACGCAGTATTTT.

The V and J genes are TRBV19 and TRBJ1-4; 7 positions match TRBD1. Germline trimming cut 9 bases from V and 5 bases from J; bases unmatched to any gene: 6. The CDR3 loop spans 13 amino acids. The germline gives CDR1 LNHDA, CDR2 SQIVND (reference sequence). The DNA of the CDR3 is TGTGCCAGCAGGGGGTTCGTGAATGAAAAACTGTTTTTT. This gives the protein CASRGFVNEKLFF.

This sequence joins TRBV4-1 and TRBJ2-2; 9 bases align to TRBD1. Per germline, CDR1 MGHRA and CDR2 YSYEKL. There are 17 residues in the CDR3. After removal of 1 base from V and 1 base from J, the junction contained 4 bases not matched to a gene. The CDR3 DNA follows: TGCGCCAGCAGCCAAGTGGGGACAGGGAGGAACACCGGGGAGCTGTTTTTT. Protein product: CASSQVGTGRNTGELFF.

This clone has more than one count but fewer than ten. V and J are TRBV9 and TRBJ2-7; D remains ambiguous. This CDR3 contains 13 residues. CDR1 and CDR2 from the germline V gene are SGDLS and YYNGEE. V was pared by 3 bases and J by 6 bases, with 13 bases between. The CDR3 DNA reads as TGTGCCAGCAGCGCAAACTTACAGTCCGAGCAGTACTTC. It yields the protein CASSANLQSEQYF.

The rearrangement links TRBV2 to TRBJ2-3; a possible D gene is TRBD1 (6 bases). V lost 8 bases and J 0 bases, leaving 21 bases between the germline ends. This CDR3 is 17 amino acids long. Germline lookup yields CDR1 SNHLY and CDR2 FYNNEI. The CDR3 reads CASRTGQMLTSTDTQYF. The DNA of the CDR3 is TGTGCCAGCCGCACGGGACAAATGTTAACTAGCACAGATACGCAGTATTTT.

The chain has TRBV18 and TRBJ2-1, with D unclear. The CDR3 consists of 15 residues. Germline assignment: CDR1 KGHSH and CDR2 LQKENI. Between the trimmed V and J ends, which lost 2 bases and 0 bases, there was a span of 8 bases. This chain's CDR3 is CASSPTRVSYNEQFF. CDR3 coding DNA: TGTGCCAGCTCACCAACCCGGGTCTCCTACAATGAGCAGTTCTTC.

V is TRBV4-1 and J is TRBJ2-7; 8 bases are a match to TRBD2. The CDR3 length is 15 residues. The V segment lost 3 bases and the J segment 1 base; nucleotides outside the gene matches: 5. The V gene's germline CDR1 is MGHRA and CDR2 YSYEKL. DNA of the CDR3: TGCGCCAGCAGCCACGGGAGGGGGGGATCCTACGAGCAGTACTTC. It codes for CASSHGRGGSYEQYF.

V gene TRBV5-8 combines with J gene TRBJ2-3; 10 nucleotides agree with TRBD2. This CDR3 contains 16 residues. The junction had 8 bases not matched to a gene; V was cut back by 4 bases and J by 3 bases. Germline V gives CDR1 SGHTS, CDR2 YDEGEE. CDR3 sequence (DNA): TGTGCCAGCAGCGGAGGAGCGGGGGGGCGGACAGATACGCAGTATTTT. Its translation: CASSGGAGGRTDTQYF.

The gene calls are TRBV5-1 and TRBJ2-3, with 9 nucleotides matching TRBD2. CDR1 is SGHRS and CDR2 is YFSETQ in the germline V gene. CDR3 length: 15 amino acids. Unmatched junction bases numbered 11, after V lost 9 bases and J lost 3 bases. CDR3 bases: TGCGCCACCAACCGGGATAGCGGGGGAACAGATACGCAGTATTTT. Amino acid sequence: CATNRDSGGTDTQYF. The entire variable domain, with the rest obtained from reference TRBV5-1 and TRBJ2-3, is as follows: KAGVTQTPRYLIKTRGQQVTLSCSPISGHRSVSWYQQTPGQGLQFLFEYFSETQRNKGNFPGRFSGRQFSNSRSEMNVSTLELGDSALYLCATNRDSGGTDTQYFGPGTRLTVL.

The chain recombines TRBV7-6 with TRBJ2-1; 8 positions match TRBD2. J was trimmed by 5 bases and V by 1 base; bases with no gene match: 7. Germline V lookup: CDR1 SGHVS, CDR2 FNYEAQ. CDR3 size: 16 residues. This CDR3 reads CASSLGGGGGNNEQFF. CDR3 nucleotides: TGTGCCAGCAGCTTAGGGGGGGGCGGGGGGAACAATGAGCAGTTCTTC.

This chain connects TRBV6-5 to TRBJ2-3; 13 bases line up with TRBD2. J was trimmed by 4 bases and V by 7 bases; bases with no gene match: 5. The germline gives CDR1 MNHEY, CDR2 SVGAGI. The length of the CDR3 is 15 residues. DNA for the CDR3: TGTGCCAGCATTCGGACTAGCGGGGGCGCAGATACGCAGTATTTT. The encoded protein is CASIRTSGGADTQYF.

The J gene is TRBJ2-1, the V gene TRBV24-1, with D perhaps TRBD1 (5 bases). Deletions cut 1 base from V and 0 bases from J, with 9 bases between. Germline CDR1 KGHDR, CDR2 SFDVKD. The CDR3 consists of 16 residues. As DNA, the CDR3 is TGTGCCACCAGTGATTTACAGGCCAACTCCTACAATGAGCAGTTCTTC. This sequence encodes CATSDLQANSYNEQFF.

The V and J genes are TRBV5-1 and TRBJ2-1; D perhaps matches TRBD1 (5 bases). Germline CDR1 reads SGHRS; CDR2 reads YFSETQ. The CDR3 consists of 13 residues. Trimming shortened V by 4 bases and J by 2 bases, and 7 bases separated the two germline ends. As DNA, the CDR3 is TGCGCCAGCAGCGACAGCGCCTACAATGAGCAGTTCTTC. Translating gives CASSDSAYNEQFF.

The V gene is TRBV29-1, the J gene TRBJ2-2; D is perhaps TRBD1 (6 bases). This CDR3 is 14 amino acids long. Germline CDR1 and CDR2: SQVTM and ANQGSEA. V shed 5 bases and J shed 0 bases, with 10 bases lying between them. The CDR3 sequence: CSVRTDANTGELFF. CDR3 coding DNA: TGCAGCGTTAGGACAGACGCGAACACCGGGGAGCTGTTTTTT.

The table lists this clone with a count of one. This chain connects TRBV5-1 to TRBJ1-3; D is perhaps TRBD1 (5 bases). The V and J ends lost 0 bases and 3 bases respectively, with 10 bases between them. Germline V CDR1 and CDR2: SGHRS, YFSETQ. This CDR3 comprises 15 residues. DNA of the CDR3: TGCGCCAGCAGCTTGGCGGGGGAAGGTGGAAACACCATATATTTT. Protein product: CASSLAGEGGNTIYF.

V and J are TRBV5-1 and TRBJ2-3; 7 nucleotides line up with TRBD2. With V trimmed by 4 bases and J by 0 bases, 5 bases remained unmatched. In germline, CDR1 is SGHRS, CDR2 YFSETQ. The CDR3 length is 15 residues. CDR3 coding DNA: TGCGCCAGCAGCCCGGATAGCGGGAGCACAGATACGCAGTATTTT. The encoded protein is CASSPDSGSTDTQYF.

This rearrangement joins TRBV10-3 to TRBJ2-7; D might be TRBD2 (7 bases). V lost 7 bases to trimming and J lost 0 bases, with 16 bases between them. This CDR3 comprises 15 residues. Germline values: CDR1 ENHRY, CDR2 SYGVKD. CDR3 protein: CAITPGGASSYEQYF. CDR3 coding DNA: TGTGCCATCACTCCTGGGGGGGCCAGCTCCTACGAGCAGTACTTC.

This clone was seen a few times. The chain carries TRBV5-8 and TRBJ1-6; D not certain. CDR3 size: 14 residues. With 6 bases removed from V and 7 bases from J, the gap between germline ends came to 14 bases. CDR1 SGHTS and CDR2 YDEGEE come from the germline V gene. CDR3 amino acids: CASTMRGVNSPLHF. DNA of the CDR3: TGTGCCAGCACCATGAGAGGCGTGAATTCACCCCTCCACTTT.